A single T cell receptor beta chain is shown here with its context. The sample originates from a study of blood T cell repertoires in COVID-19. Study-wide context: The origin of the acute and convalescent COVID-19 samples was the United States, Italy and Spain. PBMCs, B-cell-depleted T cells, or T cells were the source of the cDNA or gDNA that made up the material.

This CDR3 has 13 residues. Germline V gene lookup returns CDR1 MDHEN and CDR2 SYDVKM. The ends were cut back, 6 bases at V and 2 bases at J, with 11 bases in the middle. Original data processing: Nucleated cell number was recorded as an estimate derived from reference gene primer amplification. Only in-frame clones appear in the TCRdb table, and some are missing; sequencing was by immunoSEQ multiplex PCR. V and J calls and clone size follow that table, whereas D and trimming were derived from the DNA. The table lists 230,000 or so clones, 70% to 85% of them singletons. This clonotype was sampled from a woman in her thirties or forties who had recovered from COVID-19. The V and J genes are TRBV28 and TRBJ2-7, with D perhaps matching TRBD1 (5 bases). The specimen was peripheral blood. The CDR3 loop is CASRGLLPYEQYF. The CDR3 DNA follows: TGTGCCAGCAGGGGGCTTCTTCCCTACGAGCAGTACTTC. Together with reference TRBV28 and TRBJ2-7, the CDR3 gives the full variable domain: DVKVTQSSRYLVKRTGEKVFLECVQDMDHENMFWYRQDPGLGLRLIYFSYDVKMKEKGDIPEGYSVSREKKERFSLILESASTNQTSMYLCASRGLLPYEQYFGPGTRLTVT.